This T cell receptor beta chain is drawn from a study of T cell repertoires in aging, cancer and after chemotherapy. About the study: Donors were grouped into six age bands spanning 30 or younger through 70 or older. Over several months to years, re-sampled healthy donor repertoires clearly shared clones. The full dataset contained several million TCR reads.

V gave up 4 bases and J gave up 8 bases; unmatched junction bases: 9. The CDR3 is 16 residues long. Germline values: CDR1 SGHAT, CDR2 FQNNGV. Concerning this clonotype: The antigen remains undetermined.

Peripheral blood genomic DNA, not sorted cells or RNA, was the template. A mixed TRB-A/B primer pool amplified rearranged TRB by multiplex touch-down PCR. TCRdb re-analysed the multiplex PCR reads in MiXCR, keeping a single row per CDR3 protein. Seen here are approximately 7,800 distinct CDR3 sequences, about 35% observed once, and the top ten hold roughly 5%. General study results and limits: In each cancer cohort, median generation probability increased across chemotherapy, suggesting thymic output rebounded.

This chain joins TRBV11-2 and TRBJ1-4; 11 bases match TRBD1. Sequencing input: blood. This clonotype was sampled from a human donor in good health. The CDR3 protein is CASSSLGQGAGEKLFF. The CDR3 nucleotides read TGTGCCAGCAGCTCCCTCGGACAGGGGGCGGGGGAAAAACTGTTTTTT.